Shown below are 15 T cell receptor beta chains from a single sample sequenced in a study of blood T cell repertoires in COVID-19 (dated by TCRdb to 2020 to 2021). The library was obtained by the immunoSEQ multiplex PCR assay. In its TCRdb copy, this immuneACCESS table keeps in-frame sequences only and misses some clones. Where compared with another copy, unresolved V genes explain less than half of these, and the others have no known cause. Present in this sample are roughly 60,000 clones, 75% to 85% of which were seen just once. Roughly 5.6% of the sample rests with the top ten. What was sequenced was peripheral blood. The source is a woman aged 55-70 years with acute or convalescent COVID-19.

The table lists this clone with a count of one. The J gene is TRBJ2-1, the V gene TRBV5-1; the match to TRBD1 covers 7 bases. V lost 1 base to trimming and J lost 9 bases; unmatched junction nucleotides: 4. The CDR3 has 13 residues. CDR1 is SGHRS, CDR2 YFSETQ, per germline. CDR3 nucleotide sequence: TGCGCCAGCAGCTTGCCACAGGGGTCTGAGCAGTTCTTC. Its protein product is CASSLPQGSEQFF.

This rearrangement joins TRBV5-4 to TRBJ2-1; TRBD2 agrees at 16 bases. V shed 3 bases and J 7 bases; nucleotides not matched to a gene: 1. Germline CDR1 and CDR2: SGHNT and YYREEE (reference sequence). CDR3 length: 15 amino acids. The CDR3 here is CASSWGLAGGNEQFF. The CDR3 DNA reads TGTGCCAGCAGCTGGGGACTAGCGGGGGGGAATGAGCAGTTCTTC.

About this clone itself: This CDR3 is also generated by other DNA sequences in the sample. The chain couples TRBV3-1 (or the pseudogene TRBV3-2) to TRBJ1-5; 10 bases map to TRBD1. After removal of 1 base from V and 2 bases from J, the junction contained 2 bases not matched to a gene. Germline V gene sequence: CDR1 LGHDT, CDR2 YNNKEL (reference sequence). The CDR3 spans 16 residues. The CDR3 bases are TGTGCCAGCAGCCAAGCCGGGACAGGGGGCAATCAGCCCCAGCATTTT. Protein sequence: CASSQAGTGGNQPQHF.

The sample holds a few counts of this clone. In DNA form, the CDR3 reads TGTGCCAGCAGCTCGATACATACTACATCTGGAAACACCATATATTTT. Its translation: CASSSIHTTSGNTIYF. The rearrangement links TRBV7-2 to TRBJ1-3; D is uncertain. The germline gives CDR1 SGHTA, CDR2 FQGNSA. There are 16 residues in the CDR3. Trimming shortened V by 4 bases and J by 1 base, and 14 bases separated the two germline ends.

The rearrangement joins TRBV6-5 to TRBJ2-1; TRBD1 agrees at 7 bases. CDR3 length: 14 residues. After removal of 6 bases from V and 9 bases from J, the junction contained 11 bases not matched to a gene. Germline lookup yields CDR1 MNHEY and CDR2 SVGAGI. This chain's CDR3 is CASSLRQGPSEQFF. DNA of the CDR3: TGTGCCAGCAGCTTACGACAGGGCCCCAGTGAGCAGTTCTTC.

V usage is TRBV18 and J usage is TRBJ1-3, with D possibly matching TRBD1 (5 bases). Germline V lookup: CDR1 KGHSH, CDR2 LQKENI. The CDR3 spans 15 residues. V shed 6 bases and J shed 0 bases, with 12 bases lying between them. The CDR3 reads CASSGNQGSGNTIYF. Written as DNA, the CDR3 is TGTGCCAGCTCGGGGAATCAGGGCTCTGGAAACACCATATATTTT.

The chain joins TRBV10-1 to TRBJ1-1, with 7 nucleotides matching TRBD1. After removal of 0 bases from V and 6 bases from J, the junction contained 10 bases not matched to a gene. The CDR3 length is 16 residues. The germline gives CDR1 WNHNN, CDR2 SYGVQD (reference sequence). The CDR3 nucleotides are TGCGCCAGCAGTGAGTCCTCAACAGGGGCAATAGCTGAAGCTTTCTTT. Protein product: CASSESSTGAIAEAFF.

This clone was seen a handful of times. This rearrangement joins TRBV3-1 (or the pseudogene TRBV3-2) to TRBJ2-7, with 7 bases identical to TRBD2. The ends lost 1 base at V and 2 bases at J; junction bases unmatched: 5. CDR1 and CDR2 (germline): LGHDT, YNNKEL (reference sequence). The length of the CDR3 is 15 residues. The CDR3 sequence is CASSQGLAGPYEQYF. CDR3 bases: TGTGCCAGCAGCCAAGGGTTAGCGGGTCCCTACGAGCAGTACTTC.

The rearrangement links TRBV9 to TRBJ1-2; 7 bases align to TRBD1. V trimming: 0 bases; J trimming: 8 bases; junction bases outside the gene matches: 10. This CDR3 has 15 residues. Per germline, CDR1 SGDLS and CDR2 YYNGEE. CDR3 sequence (DNA): TGTGCCAGCAGCGTAGGCGGGTCAGGGGGAAGGGGCTACACCTTC. As protein: CASSVGGSGGRGYTF.

The CDR3 is CASNLLAGAGNEQFF. The CDR3 nucleotides are TGTGCCAGCAACTTACTAGCGGGGGCGGGGAATGAGCAGTTCTTC. The genes are TRBV14 and TRBJ2-1; 11 nucleotides line up with TRBD2. The CDR3 loop spans 15 amino acids. V lost 7 bases to trimming and J lost 7 bases; unmatched junction nucleotides: 9. CDR1 SGHDN and CDR2 FVKESK come from the germline V gene.

The V call is TRBV27, the J call TRBJ2-6, with TRBD1 matching over 7 bases. In germline, CDR1 is MNHEY, CDR2 SMNVEV (reference sequence). This CDR3 region has 15 residues. V lost 6 bases, J lost 4 bases, and 6 bases stayed unmatched. The CDR3 nucleotides are TGTGCCAGCAGAAAGGGGGCATCCGGGGCCAACGTCCTGACTTTC. Its protein is CASRKGASGANVLTF.

The CDR3 sequence is CATSREIPGQGDYEQYF. Written as DNA, the CDR3 is TGTGCCACCAGCAGAGAAATACCGGGACAGGGGGACTACGAGCAGTACTTC. The chain carries TRBV15 and TRBJ2-7; 11 positions agree with TRBD1. This CDR3 has 17 amino acids. V was pared by 0 bases and J by 3 bases, with 7 bases of the junction left unmatched. Germline loops: CDR1 LNHNV, CDR2 YYDKDF (reference sequence).

The rearrangement links TRBV6-5 to TRBJ2-3; a weak D match, TRBD2 (5 bases). V gave up 6 bases and J gave up 0 bases, with 7 bases separating them. The CDR3 covers 13 residues. Per germline, CDR1 MNHEY and CDR2 SVGAGI. The CDR3 loop reads CASRRTSTDTQYF. The CDR3 DNA reads TGTGCCAGCAGGAGGACTAGCACAGATACGCAGTATTTT.

This chain joins TRBV2 and TRBJ1-2; 7 positions match TRBD1. Germline CDR1 is SNHLY and CDR2 is FYNNEI. The CDR3 totals 12 residues. V dropped 2 bases and J dropped 8; count of bases not matched to a gene: 2. The CDR3 is CASSERGQGYTF. The CDR3 nucleotides are TGTGCCAGCAGTGAAAGGGGGCAAGGCTACACCTTC.

There are a few counts of this clone. The chain combines TRBV5-1 with TRBJ1-2; a possible D gene is TRBD1 (5 bases). Trimming left V 5 bases short and J 3 bases short, with 20 bases between. This CDR3 has 16 amino acids. From germline, CDR1 is SGHRS and CDR2 YFSETQ. Here the CDR3 DNA reads TGCGCCAGCAGTCCTAGTGTGGGCAGGGCGGACTATGGCTACACCTTC. It codes for CASSPSVGRADYGYTF.